This TCR beta chain emerged from a study of identical twins. This clonotype turned up a few times. TCRdb used MiXCR to reprocess the 5' RACE reads, holding one entry per CDR3 protein. The sample has hundreds of thousands of distinct CDR3 sequences, roughly 10% seen once; the top ten hold approximately 7%. Germline lookup yields CDR1 ENHRY and CDR2 SYGVKD. The V gene end was trimmed by 4 bases and the J gene end by 2 bases; junction bases not matched to a gene: 1. CDR3 size: 14 residues. These data also formed part of another study, on yellow fever vaccine responses in identical twins.

This TCR derives from a young woman in good health. The rearrangement links TRBV10-3 to TRBJ2-7; 11 nucleotides match TRBD1. What was sequenced was CD8+ T cells sorted from blood. CDR3 sequence reads: CAISAGQGAYEQYF. CDR3 in DNA: TGTGCCATCAGTGCGGGACAGGGGGCCTACGAGCAGTACTTC.